A selection of T cell receptor beta chains follows, all from one sample in a study of Graves' ophthalmopathy and Graves' hyperthyroidism. TCRdb independently ran MiXCR on the multiplex PCR reads; one entry per CDR3 protein. The sample includes about 400,000 distinct CDR3 sequences, 15% of them seen just once. The sequenced material came from peripheral blood. These receptors came from a woman aged 18 to 35 with stable Graves' hyperthyroidism. The conserved cysteine and the conserved F or W are not part of the CDR3 here. Fields, in order: V gene, CDR3 length, J gene, CDR3 protein.

TRBV19,10,TRBJ2-5,ASRGRGRTQY
TRBV12-3/TRBV12-4,12,TRBJ1-2,ASTQAQGVYGYT
TRBV10-1,12,TRBJ1-6,ASSETRANSPLH
TRBV6-4,17,TRBJ1-2,ASSPPRRGLRKNHYGYT
TRBV7-2,14,TRBJ2-7,ASSLARLAGGREQY
TRBV11-2,13,TRBJ1-1,ASRTIEGGGTEAF
TRBV20-1,13,TRBJ2-7,SARGAGGPFREQY
TRBV19,13,TRBJ2-5,ASSIAWGAGETQY
TRBV6-1,11,TRBJ2-7,ASSRGQGGEQY
TRBV6-2/TRBV6-3,10,TRBJ2-5,ASSYPIKTQY
TRBV10-1,12,TRBJ2-2,ASSELGRSGELF
TRBV7-2,14,TRBJ2-5,ASSLGLAGSQETQY
TRBV19,14,TRBJ2-7,ASSIRKGLVTYEQY
TRBV20-1,12,TRBJ1-5,SARGARGNQPQH